The sequence of this T cell receptor (beta chain) was determined in a study of response to subunit inactivated influenza vaccine. V was pared by 3 bases and J by 12 bases, with 15 bases between. The CDR3 has 13 residues. TCRdb passed the RT-PCR reads through MiXCR, listing each CDR3 protein once. This sample has about 580,000 distinct CDR3 sequences; around 15% occur once, and the top ten carry around 10%. Whole-study findings and limits: Authors proposed each seasonal influenza vaccination draws in few new T cells.

Notes on this clonotype: No antigen is known for it.

The chain recombines TRBV12-3 or TRBV12-4 with TRBJ2-4; perhaps TRBD2 as D (6 bases). This clonotype was sampled from a man aged 50-60 years who received an inactivated influenza vaccine. The material sequenced was PBMCs from blood, taken about 12 days after vaccination. This CDR3 reads CASSFRTSSDQYF. The CDR3 region has the DNA TGTGCCAGCAGTTTTCGAACTAGCTCTGATCAGTACTTC.